This entry concerns a single TCR beta chain. Trimming removed 4 bases at V and 5 bases at J, with 8 bases between. Germline-derived CDR1 and CDR2 are KGHSH and LQKENI. The CDR3 loop spans 12 amino acids. This sample was included in a study of blood T cell repertoires in COVID-19. Only in-frame clones appear in the TCRdb table, and some are missing; sequencing was by immunoSEQ multiplex PCR. Altogether around 220,000 clones are present, less than 85% being singletons, with the ten largest covering around 7.8%. The clonotype originates from an elderly woman with COVID-19, enrolled during active disease. This chain connects TRBV18 to TRBJ2-5, with D possibly TRBD2 on 5 matching bases. The source material was peripheral blood. The CDR3 sequence: CASSLAGETQYF. The CDR3, as DNA: TGTGCCAGCTCACTCGCGGGTGAGACCCAGTACTTC.